This is a list of T cell receptor beta chains from one sample in a study of blood T cell repertoires in COVID-19. Using immunoSEQ multiplex PCR, the repertoire was profiled, and TCRdb retains in-frame clones only, with some absent. The sample includes 540,000 or so clones, about 89% of them seen just once. The sequenced sample consisted of peripheral blood. All receptors come from a woman aged 45-60 years with COVID-19, enrolled during active disease. Each CDR3 is given with its conserved first and last residue. The order of the fields is V gene, D gene, J gene, clone size, CDR3 protein, CDR3 DNA. The D gene is left open where the match is weak. Rows give clone size only sometimes, using once, few, many, or a class for an expanded clone.

TRBV7-2	NA	TRBJ1-2	once	CASSLIGQNYGYTF	TGTGCCAGCAGCTTAATAGGACAGAACTATGGCTACACCTTC
TRBV5-6	NA	TRBJ2-3	NA	CASSWAGFSTDTQYF	TGTGCCAGCAGCTGGGCAGGGTTTAGCACAGATACGCAGTATTTT
TRBV5-1	NA	TRBJ1-1	once	CASRGTGPKMNTEAFF	TGCGCCAGCAGGGGCACAGGGCCCAAGATGAACACTGAAGCTTTCTTT
TRBV11-3	NA	TRBJ2-1	once	CASKRRNSYNEQFF	TGTGCCAGTAAACGGCGGAACTCCTACAATGAGCAGTTCTTC
TRBV10-3	NA	TRBJ1-1	once	CAISDPRKGDTEAFF	TGTGCCATCAGTGATCCTAGAAAGGGGGACACTGAAGCTTTCTTT
TRBV2	TRBD1	TRBJ1-2	few	CASTDRGLERSYGYTF	TGTGCCAGCACGGACAGGGGGCTTGAACGTAGCTATGGCTACACCTTC
TRBV5-1	NA	TRBJ2-2	NA	CASSLEASNTGELFF	TGCGCCAGCAGCTTGGAAGCTTCTAACACCGGGGAGCTGTTTTTT
TRBV6-5	NA	TRBJ1-1	NA	CASSPHERGSEAFF	TGTGCCAGCAGCCCGCATGAGCGAGGGTCTGAAGCTTTCTTT
TRBV5-1	NA	TRBJ1-6	NA	CASSLAGGNRSPLHF	TGCGCCAGCAGCTTGGCTGGGGGCAATCGATCACCCCTCCACTTT
TRBV6-4	TRBD1	TRBJ1-1	NA	CASSPDRAGTEAFF	TGTGCCAGCAGTCCCGACAGGGCGGGCACTGAAGCTTTCTTT
TRBV2	NA	TRBJ1-2	NA	CASRDTGPNYGYTF	TGTGCCAGCAGGGACACAGGTCCTAACTATGGCTACACCTTC
TRBV10-1	NA	TRBJ1-2	NA	CASSETANYGYTF	TGCGCCAGCAGTGAGACAGCTAACTATGGCTACACCTTC
TRBV5-1	TRBD1	TRBJ1-4	NA	CASSTKRTGANEKLFF	TGCGCCAGCAGCACAAAAAGGACAGGGGCAAACGAAAAACTGTTTTTT
TRBV9	NA	TRBJ2-7	NA	CASSVATGEVHEQYF	TGTGCCAGCAGCGTAGCTACAGGGGAGGTTCACGAGCAGTACTTC
TRBV30	TRBD1	TRBJ1-4	NA	CAWNDRGREKLFF	TGTGCCTGGAATGACAGGGGGAGGGAAAAACTGTTTTTT
TRBV5-4	NA	TRBJ1-2	NA	CASSQGRTNYGYTF	TGTGCCAGCAGCCAAGGGAGGACGAACTATGGCTACACCTTC
TRBV2	TRBD1	TRBJ1-2	NA	CASSTQGQENYGYTF	TGTGCCAGCAGCACCCAAGGACAGGAGAACTATGGCTACACCTTC
TRBV6-5	NA	TRBJ1-1	NA	CASSRGGGTEAFF	TGTGCCAGCAGTCGAGGGGGGGGCACTGAAGCTTTCTTT
TRBV5-1	TRBD1	TRBJ1-2	NA	CASSPTGTANYGYTF	TGCGCCAGCAGCCCGACCGGGACAGCTAACTATGGCTACACCTTC
TRBV5-1	TRBD1	TRBJ1-1	NA	CASSLTTGTDPEAFF	TGCGCCAGCAGCTTGACTACCGGGACAGATCCTGAAGCTTTCTTT
TRBV19	NA	TRBJ2-3	NA	CASSILPGGGTQYF	TGTGCCAGTAGTATCCTCCCCGGGGGAGGTACGCAGTATTTT
TRBV6-5	TRBD1	TRBJ2-7	NA	CASRADRGYEQYF	TGTGCCAGCAGGGCTGACAGGGGGTACGAGCAGTACTTC
TRBV2	TRBD1	TRBJ1-1	NA	CASVKNRGNTEAFF	TGTGCCAGCGTCAAGAACAGGGGAAACACTGAAGCTTTCTTT
TRBV12-5	TRBD2	TRBJ2-1	NA	CASGFSGSAYNEQFF	TGTGCTAGTGGTTTTAGCGGGTCTGCCTACAATGAGCAGTTCTTC
TRBV9	TRBD2	TRBJ2-3	NA	CASSATSGGTDTQYF	TGTGCCAGCAGCGCGACTAGCGGGGGCACAGATACGCAGTATTTT
TRBV13	NA	TRBJ2-5	NA	CASSFRGGEETQYF	TGTGCCAGCAGCTTCCGAGGGGGTGAAGAGACCCAGTACTTC
TRBV28	TRBD1	TRBJ2-7	NA	CASSSISWTGGIFDGQQYF	TGTGCCAGCAGTTCCATCTCCTGGACAGGGGGGATCTTCGACGGACAGCAGTACTTC
TRBV30	NA	TRBJ1-4	NA	CAWSRTATNEKLFF	TGTGCCTGGAGCCGGACAGCAACTAATGAAAAACTGTTTTTT
TRBV6-5	NA	TRBJ1-5	NA	CASTMKGGDQPQHF	TGTGCCAGCACCATGAAGGGGGGGGACCAGCCCCAGCATTTT
TRBV6-5	NA	TRBJ1-5	NA	CASSTRPGGRRPQHF	TGTGCCAGCAGTACCCGTCCGGGGGGGCGACGGCCCCAGCATTTT
TRBV25-1	TRBD2	TRBJ2-5	NA	CASSTAPIGGGKLETQYF	TGTGCCAGCAGTACCGCACCGATTGGCGGGGGGAAGTTGGAGACCCAGTACTTC
TRBV9	NA	TRBJ2-5	NA	CASSLGTPTALDPVWTQYF	TGTGCCAGCAGCCTAGGGACTCCTACAGCTCTAGACCCAGTCTGGACCCAGTACTTC
TRBV27	NA	TRBJ2-2	NA	CASRGGAGELFF	TGTGCCAGCAGAGGAGGGGCCGGGGAGCTGTTTTTT
TRBV3-1/TRBV3-2	TRBD1	TRBJ2-4	NA	CASSQEWGTGGAKNIQYF	TGTGCCAGCAGCCAAGAGTGGGGGACAGGAGGTGCCAAAAACATTCAGTACTTC
TRBV5-4	TRBD2	TRBJ2-7	NA	CASSFVASGSYEQYF	TGTGCCAGCAGCTTCGTGGCTAGCGGATCCTACGAGCAGTACTTC
TRBV30	NA	TRBJ2-6	NA	CAWSRGGAGANVLTF	TGTGCCTGGAGTAGGGGGGGGGCCGGGGCCAACGTCCTGACTTTC
TRBV29-1	TRBD1	TRBJ1-4	NA	CSVARTGTNEKLFF	TGCAGCGTTGCTCGGACAGGGACTAATGAAAAACTGTTTTTT